The clone carrying this T cell receptor beta chain occurred a few times. The antigen remains unidentified. This record comes from a study of molecular identifiers for immune sequencing clone quantification. Overall study: Split five ways in replicates, RNA from about 20,000 or 100,000 naive CD8 cells had four portions sequenced.

Findings and caveats of the study: In naive cells, clones above 20 RNA copies held under 1% of molecules, whereas in effector cells they held over 99%.

Naive CD8 T cells were sorted, and the gate applied was CD8+CD4-CCR7+CD45RA+. CDR1 DFQATT and CDR2 SNEGSKA come from the germline V gene (reference sequence). This CDR3 comprises 13 residues. V was pared by 4 bases and J by 1 base, with 11 bases between. MiXCR, applied by TCRdb to the PCR reads, yields one record per CDR3 protein. Among under 650,000 distinct CDR3 sequences, 20% were seen once, and the ten largest hold about 0.9%. The clonotype originates from a human donor in good health. Some libraries in this study had Jurkat cell RNA spiked in. The sequenced material came from naive CD8+ T cells from blood, with Jurkat cell RNA spiked in. The subset was: FACS-sorted CD8+CD4-CCR7+CD45RA+ naive T cells. The genes are TRBV20-1 and TRBJ2-7, with D tentatively TRBD1 (6 bases). The CDR3, as DNA: TGCAGTGCTACCTCACAGGGTTCCTACGAGCAGTACTTC. This gives the protein CSATSQGSYEQYF.